This T cell receptor (beta chain) was documented in a study of shared clonotypes between healthy human individuals. About this clone: Its antigen is not known.

Trimming cost V 6 bases and J 0 bases, with 17 bases left between them. Germline assignment: CDR1 SQVTM and CDR2 ANQGSEA. The length of the CDR3 is 15 residues. Replicate PCRs run on sorted subsets employed approximately 0.2 ug DNA, 25,000 to 35,000 T cell genomes. The method was immunoSEQ multiplex PCR; TCRdb's version includes in-frame clones alone and lacks a portion of them. The table includes around 2.5 million clones, over 85% detected once. The study's findings and limits: Sorted-subset sequencing, rarefaction showed, was incomplete despite large depth. It was expected that sequencing depth would affect clonotype sharing among donors. Against clonotypes common to all four donors, non-shared ones had lower generation probabilities.

The specimen was naive CD4+ T cells from PBMCs. The subset: CD45RA+ positively selected. The TCR was taken from a man younger than 30 in good health. Some clones in this sample may be carry-over from other donors' samples. V is TRBV29-1 and J is TRBJ1-1, with a tentative D call TRBD1 (6 bases). The CDR3 DNA follows: TGCAGCGTGGCCGACATACAGGGCCTGAACACTGAAGCTTTCTTT. It yields the protein CSVADIQGLNTEAFF.